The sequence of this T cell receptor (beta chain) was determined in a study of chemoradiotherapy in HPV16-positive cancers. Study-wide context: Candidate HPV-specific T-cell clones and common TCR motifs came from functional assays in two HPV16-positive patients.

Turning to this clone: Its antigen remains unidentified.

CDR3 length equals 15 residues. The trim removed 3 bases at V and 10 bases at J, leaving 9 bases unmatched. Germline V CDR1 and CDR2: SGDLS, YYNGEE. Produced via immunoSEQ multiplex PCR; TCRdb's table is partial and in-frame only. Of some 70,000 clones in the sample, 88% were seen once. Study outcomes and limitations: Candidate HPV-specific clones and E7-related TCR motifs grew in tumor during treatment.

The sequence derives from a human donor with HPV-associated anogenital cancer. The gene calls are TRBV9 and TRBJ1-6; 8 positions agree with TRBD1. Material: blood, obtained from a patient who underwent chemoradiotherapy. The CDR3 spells CASSASRGQGSPLHF. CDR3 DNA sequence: TGTGCCAGCAGCGCGAGCAGGGGGCAGGGATCACCCCTCCACTTT.